The 28 T cell receptor beta chains below all came from one sample that was sequenced in a study of blood T cells in healthy people across ages. Primed by a sample-barcoded 5' primer and a J-beta primer mix, a second PCR proceeded for roughly 6 to 12 cycles. MiXCR, run by TCRdb on the 5' RACE reads, gives a single entry per CDR3 protein. The sample holds about 1.1 million distinct CDR3 sequences, less than 45% seen once. The sample consisted of blood. The receptor source for this set is a man between 18 and 35 years old in good health.

J is TRBJ1-4 and V is TRBV20-1, with 7 positions matching TRBD1. The germline V gene encodes CDR1 DFQATT and CDR2 SNEGSKA (reference sequence). J lost 5 bases, V lost 5 bases, and 5 bases had no gene match. This CDR3 is built from 13 residues. Here the CDR3 reads CSALDRENEKLFF. The CDR3 DNA reads TGCAGTGCTCTAGACAGGGAAAATGAAAAACTGTTTTTT.

This clonotype is a singleton in its sample. V gene TRBV28 combines with J gene TRBJ2-7, with 10 bases aligning to TRBD2. The V and J ends lost 3 bases and 7 bases, in that order; junction bases with no gene match: 6. Germline CDR1 is MDHEN and CDR2 is SYDVKM. This CDR3 comprises 14 residues. In DNA form, the CDR3 reads TGTGCCAGCAGTTTCGCGGGACTAGCGAGGGAGCAGTACTTC. Its protein is CASSFAGLAREQYF. The full variable domain, with the rest looked up from reference TRBV28 and TRBJ2-7, is DVKVTQSSRYLVKRTGEKVFLECVQDMDHENMFWYRQDPGLGLRLIYFSYDVKMKEKGDIPEGYSVSREKKERFSLILESASTNQTSMYLCASSFAGLAREQYFGPGTRLTVT.

The rearrangement joins TRBV7-3 to TRBJ1-2, with D unclear. Trimming left V 2 bases short and J 4 bases short, with 11 bases between. Per the germline V gene, CDR1 is SGHTA and CDR2 is FQGTGA. The CDR3 totals 14 residues. The CDR3 spells CASSLRGPGYGYTF. As DNA, the CDR3 is TGTGCCAGCAGCTTACGCGGTCCAGGCTATGGCTACACCTTC.

This chain connects TRBV30 to TRBJ2-3; 8 nucleotides agree with TRBD2. Germline lookup yields CDR1 GTSNPN and CDR2 SVGIG (reference sequence). With V trimmed by 2 bases and J by 5 bases, 9 bases remained unmatched. The length of the CDR3 is 15 residues. The CDR3 spells CAWSRGGSAQDTQYF. The CDR3 DNA sequence: TGTGCCTGGAGTCGGGGGGGTTCGGCCCAAGATACGCAGTATTTT.

The genes are TRBV14 and TRBJ1-6, with D possibly matching TRBD1 (5 bases). CDR1 and CDR2 from the germline V gene are SGHDN and FVKESK. V gave up 4 bases and J gave up 8 bases, with 15 bases separating them. The CDR3 is 15 amino acids. CDR3 sequence (DNA): TGTGCCAGCAGCCGACTCCTCGCACAGGATTCACCCCTCCACTTT. The encoded protein is CASSRLLAQDSPLHF.

The chain has TRBV6-2 or TRBV6-3 and TRBJ1-6; D not resolved. CDR1 is MNHEY, CDR2 SVGEGT, per germline. This CDR3 contains 18 residues. Trimming took 6 bases from V and 8 from J, leaving 26 bases between them. Here the CDR3 reads CASRTPPPGLVADSPLHF. In DNA, the CDR3 is TGTGCCAGCAGGACTCCCCCTCCAGGCCTGGTGGCTGATTCACCCCTCCACTTT.

This clonotype has just a few counts. This rearrangement joins TRBV20-1 to TRBJ2-1; possible D gene TRBD2, 6 bases. The CDR3 has 13 amino acids. CDR1 and CDR2 (germline): DFQATT, SNEGSKA (reference sequence). Trimming shortened V by 5 bases and J by 4 bases, and 12 bases separated the two germline ends. The CDR3 DNA reads TGCAGTGCTGGGAAGGGGACTTACAATGAGCAGTTCTTC. As protein: CSAGKGTYNEQFF.

The chain links TRBV29-1 to TRBJ1-5, with unresolved D. Germline V gene sequence: CDR1 SQVTM, CDR2 ANQGSEA. This CDR3 comprises 14 residues. V shed 6 bases and J shed 0 bases, with 12 bases lying between them. CDR3 nucleotides: TGCAGCGTATGTCTCCAGGATAGCAATCAGCCCCAGCATTTT. Protein sequence: CSVCLQDSNQPQHF.

This clonotype was seen ten or more times. The chain joins TRBV12-3 or TRBV12-4 to TRBJ1-6; a weak D match, TRBD1 (6 bases). This CDR3 contains 14 residues. Trimming pared 5 bases from V and 6 bases from J, leaving 11 bases between. The CDR3 region has the DNA TGTGCCAGCAGTCCCACAGGGATTAATTCACCCCTCCACTTT. This gives the protein CASSPTGINSPLHF.

To note about this clonotype: Germline and junction disagree at one end, which may indicate a read error. V is TRBV4-3 and J is TRBJ2-1; no clear D. The CDR3 covers 14 residues. Germline V gene data show CDR1 as LGHNA and CDR2 as YSLEER. CDR3 amino acids: CTSSQDVIGDEQFF. The CDR3, as DNA: TGCACCAGCAGCCAAGATGTTATTGGAGATGAGCAGTTCTTC.

The chain employs TRBV25-1 and TRBJ1-2; 9 nucleotides line up with TRBD1. The CDR3 spans 16 residues. The J segment lost 5 bases and the V segment lost 4 bases, leaving 11 bases of the junction unmatched. The germline gives CDR1 MGHDK, CDR2 SYGVNS. CDR3 coding DNA: TGTGCCAGCAGTGCCGAAACAGGGGGCGTAGGATATGGCTACACCTTC. Amino acid sequence: CASSAETGGVGYGYTF.

The rearrangement joins TRBV6-1 to TRBJ1-1; maybe TRBD1 (5 bases). From germline, CDR1 is MNHNS and CDR2 SASEGT. Between the trimmed V and J ends, which lost 7 bases and 5 bases, there was a span of 20 bases. This CDR3 contains 15 residues. In DNA, the CDR3 is TGTGCCAGCAACCCGACCGGGACGGGGGGGACTGAAGCTTTCTTT. Its translation: CASNPTGTGGTEAFF.

The chain recombines TRBV6-4 with TRBJ1-2; D may be TRBD1 (6 bases). This CDR3 spans 15 amino acids. V lost 10 bases and J 0 bases, leaving 18 bases between the germline ends. Germline CDR1 and CDR2: MRHNA and SNTAGT. The CDR3 is CAKWVQGTSNYGYTF. The CDR3 DNA follows: TGTGCCAAGTGGGTCCAGGGGACTTCTAACTATGGCTACACCTTC.

This chain uses TRBV7-9 with TRBJ2-3, with D maybe TRBD2 (6 bases). This CDR3 has 17 residues. Germline lookup yields CDR1 SEHNR and CDR2 FQNEAQ (reference sequence). Between the trimmed V and J ends, which lost 0 bases and 1 base, there was a span of 14 bases. DNA for the CDR3: TGTGCCAGCAGCTTAGCGCGCGGGGAAGTGGGCACAGATACGCAGTATTTT. Amino acids: CASSLARGEVGTDTQYF.

This clonotype has just one count. This rearrangement joins TRBV7-2 to TRBJ1-4; maybe TRBD1 (5 bases). V was shortened by 5 bases and J by 8 bases, with 15 bases between the two germline ends. The germline V gene encodes CDR1 SGHTA and CDR2 FQGNSA. The CDR3 spans 14 residues. The CDR3 nucleotides are TGTGCCAGCAGCCAAAGAGAGGGGAGGGAAAAACTGTTTTTT. Translated: CASSQREGREKLFF.

The chain employs TRBV29-1 and TRBJ1-3, with TRBD1 matching over 10 bases. After removal of 6 bases from V and 8 bases from J, the junction contained 10 bases not matched to a gene. Germline V gives CDR1 SQVTM, CDR2 ANQGSEA. CDR3 length: 14 amino acids. The CDR3 region has the DNA TGCAGCGTCTTAGCCCGGGACAGGGGTTACACCATATATTTT. Its protein is CSVLARDRGYTIYF.

A few counts support this clonotype. The chain joins TRBV20-1 to TRBJ1-1; D is ambiguous. Germline values: CDR1 DFQATT, CDR2 SNEGSKA (reference sequence). The CDR3 totals 11 residues. Between the trimmed V and J ends, which lost 5 bases and 11 bases, there was a span of 15 bases. The CDR3 protein is CSAEELPRAFF. The CDR3 bases are TGCAGTGCTGAGGAGCTTCCCCGGGCTTTCTTT.

The chain links TRBV10-2 to TRBJ2-2; D might be TRBD1 (6 bases). Looked up from germline, CDR1 is WSHSY and CDR2 is SAAADI. This CDR3 contains 13 residues. Trimming pared 8 bases from V and 9 bases from J, leaving 16 bases between. The CDR3, as DNA: TGCGCCAGCGGAATGGGCAGGGGCAGGGAGCTGTTTTTT. This gives the protein CASGMGRGRELFF.

This clonotype turned up a few times. This chain links TRBV12-3 or TRBV12-4 with TRBJ2-3, with D unresolved. V was trimmed by 8 bases and J by 4 bases, leaving 10 bases between them. The CDR3 loop spans 12 amino acids. Here the CDR3 reads CASRAQPDTQYF. DNA for the CDR3: TGTGCCAGCCGGGCTCAGCCAGATACGCAGTATTTT.

This clonotype was observed a single time. J is TRBJ2-7 and V is TRBV7-3; TRBD1 or TRBD2 may be the D gene (5 bases each). Germline V gene data show CDR1 as SGHTA and CDR2 as FQGTGA. The V gene lost 5 bases and the J gene lost 0 bases, with 14 bases spanning the gap. CDR3 length: 15 residues. The CDR3 loop reads CASSAYHGTSYEQYF. CDR3 nucleotide sequence: TGTGCCAGCAGCGCCTATCACGGGACCTCCTACGAGCAGTACTTC.

This clonotype was counted only a few times. The rearrangement links TRBV5-1 to TRBJ2-3; TRBD2 agrees at 9 bases. Germline CDR1 and CDR2: SGHRS and YFSETQ. This CDR3 contains 17 residues. V lost 0 bases, J lost 4 bases, and 9 bases stayed unmatched. Here the CDR3 reads CASSLGIGGGGPDTQYF. DNA for the CDR3: TGCGCCAGCAGCTTGGGTATTGGCGGGGGGGGTCCAGATACGCAGTATTTT.

This chain links TRBV7-9 with TRBJ2-3; no firm D call. The CDR3 is 15 amino acids. V lost 4 bases to trimming and J lost 2 bases, with 13 bases between them. Germline CDR1 and CDR2: SEHNR and FQNEAQ (reference sequence). The CDR3, as DNA: TGTGCCAGCAGCTCCCCTCGGGCGCCCACAGATACGCAGTATTTT. Translated: CASSSPRAPTDTQYF.

The count of this clonotype is one. This chain uses TRBV6-1 with TRBJ2-2; D is unclear. Germline V gene lookup returns CDR1 MNHNS and CDR2 SASEGT. There are 15 residues in the CDR3. V dropped 8 bases and J dropped 4 bases, with 17 bases sitting between them. The CDR3 DNA reads as TGTGCCAGCCCTCATGTTGGGTCGGGCACCGGGGAGCTGTTTTTT. It codes for CASPHVGSGTGELFF.

This clonotype was seen only once. A read error may account for a junction end that differs from germline. The chain links TRBV4-2 to TRBJ2-1; 10 bases match TRBD1. Germline V CDR1 and CDR2: LGHNA, YNFKEQ. The CDR3 extends over 15 amino acids. The CDR3 sequence: CGSSQPGQGINEQFF. Here the CDR3 DNA reads TGTGGCAGCAGCCAACCGGGACAGGGGATCAATGAGCAGTTCTTC.

On this clonotype: One end of the junction is discordant with germline, which a read error may explain. The genes are TRBV27 and TRBJ2-4, with D possibly TRBD1 on 7 matching bases. The CDR3 loop spans 17 amino acids. Germline V gene lookup returns CDR1 MNHEY and CDR2 SMNVEV (reference sequence). The CDR3 nucleotides read TGTGCCAGCAGTCTCCGGACAGGATTACTAGCCAAAAACACTCAGTACTTC. Encoded protein: CASSLRTGLLAKNTQYF.

V is TRBV18 and J is TRBJ1-5; D is perhaps TRBD1 (5 bases). Trimming removed 5 bases from V and 6 bases from J, with 20 bases in between. CDR3 length: 16 amino acids. Germline V gene sequence: CDR1 KGHSH, CDR2 LQKENI. CDR3 in amino acids: CASSTWAPGSGQPQHF. The CDR3, as DNA: TGTGCCAGCTCAACCTGGGCGCCAGGGTCGGGTCAGCCCCAGCATTTT.

This clonotype was counted only a few times. The chain uses TRBV5-5 and TRBJ2-3; 9 bases map to TRBD1. J was trimmed by 2 bases and V by 5 bases; bases with no gene match: 6. Germline loops: CDR1 SGHKS, CDR2 YYEKEE (reference sequence). The CDR3 contains 15 residues. This CDR3 is CASRWGQGNTDTQYF. The DNA for the CDR3 is TGTGCCAGCAGGTGGGGACAGGGAAACACAGATACGCAGTATTTT.

The chain uses TRBV6-2 or TRBV6-3 and TRBJ1-5, with 7 bases that match TRBD1. Germline CDR1 MNHEY, CDR2 SVGEGT. V was clipped by 2 bases and J by 1 base; unmatched bases: 8. There are 17 residues in the CDR3. The CDR3 bases are TGTGCCAGCAGTTACCCAGAGGGACAGAGAAGCAATCAGCCCCAGCATTTT. It translates to CASSYPEGQRSNQPQHF.